This T cell receptor beta chain was recorded in a study of response to subunit inactivated influenza vaccine. Broader study findings: That few new T cells are recruited by each seasonal influenza vaccination was the authors' suggestion.

TCRdb fed the RT-PCR reads into MiXCR, producing one record per CDR3 protein. The sample records 530,000 or so distinct CDR3 sequences, around 13% being singletons. In this sample, this clonotype turned up a few times. Its antigen is as yet unknown. Trimming stripped 5 bases from V and 4 bases from J, with 17 bases between. This CDR3 contains 15 residues. The sample in question was PBMCs from blood, obtained 11 to 12 days after vaccination. V gene TRBV12-3 or TRBV12-4 combines with J gene TRBJ1-1; D gene unclear. This sequence was found in a man aged 45 to 65 who received an inactivated influenza vaccine. CDR3 bases: TGTGCCAGCAGTGCCCTGAACTCCGGCGGCACTGAAGCTTTCTTT. It is translated as CASSALNSGGTEAFF.